One and the same sample provided the 8 T cell receptor beta chains below, sequenced in a study of T cells in Graves' hyperthyroidism and ophthalmopathy. TCR beta CDR3 regions were amplified from RNA. Using the HTBI primer set, a first-round RT-PCR was run on the TCR CDR3. TCRdb reprocessed the multiplex PCR reads via MiXCR and lists one record per CDR3 protein. This sample has about 320,000 distinct CDR3 sequences, with approximately 17% found just once. The specimen sequenced was blood. Receptor source: a man aged 30-40 years with Graves' hyperthyroidism.

The chain recombines TRBV6-4 with TRBJ1-1; D might be TRBD1 (5 bases). V gave up 7 bases and J gave up 2 bases, with 17 bases separating them. CDR3 length: 15 amino acids. Germline CDR1 MRHNA, CDR2 SNTAGT. CDR3 sequence: CASTAGGGANTEAFF. The CDR3 nucleotides are TGTGCCAGCACCGCCGGGGGGGGAGCCAACACTGAAGCTTTCTTT.

This clonotype appeared many times. This chain links TRBV20-1 with TRBJ2-3; 10 bases agree with TRBD2. The germline gives CDR1 DFQATT, CDR2 SNEGSKA (reference sequence). This CDR3 has 15 amino acids. V dropped 6 bases and J dropped 4; count of bases not matched to a gene: 10. CDR3 DNA sequence: TGCAGTGCCCGGACTCGGCTAGCGGGGGCAGATACGCAGTATTTT. Its protein product is CSARTRLAGADTQYF.

This clonotype was found many times. The genes are TRBV5-1 and TRBJ2-3; D is perhaps TRBD2 (6 bases). Germline loops: CDR1 SGHRS, CDR2 YFSETQ. V dropped 4 bases and J dropped 2 bases, with 17 bases sitting between them. This CDR3 is built from 16 residues. The CDR3 loop is CASSPRDSGITDTQYF. CDR3 DNA sequence: TGCGCCAGCAGCCCCCGGGACTCAGGGATCACAGATACGCAGTATTTT.

This clonotype was counted once. The gene calls are TRBV5-1 and TRBJ1-5; D not certain. There are 13 residues in the CDR3. Per germline, CDR1 SGHRS and CDR2 YFSETQ. Trimming pared 4 bases from V and 7 bases from J, leaving 12 bases between. The CDR3 here is CASSLSMGQPQHF. The CDR3 coding sequence is TGCGCCAGCAGCCTCAGCATGGGCCAGCCCCAGCATTTT.

This clonotype was recorded at least ten times. This sequence joins TRBV3-1 and TRBJ2-3; TRBD2 matches at 7 bases. This CDR3 contains 15 residues. The J segment lost 5 bases and the V segment lost 0 bases, leaving 5 bases of the junction unmatched. Germline assignment: CDR1 LGHDT and CDR2 YNNKEL (reference sequence). The CDR3 DNA sequence: TGTGCCAGCAGCCAAGATTGGATAGCGGGAGATACGCAGTATTTT. The encoded protein is CASSQDWIAGDTQYF.

Points on this clonotype: This may come from a read error, since a much larger clone is one base off. The chain joins TRBV6-1 to TRBJ1-1; D may be TRBD1 (6 bases). The CDR3 runs 14 residues. CDR1 and CDR2 (germline): MNHNS, SASEGT. CDR3 nucleotide sequence: TGTGCCAGCACCGAGGACAGATTGAACACTGAAGCTTCCTTT. This gives the protein CASTEDRLNTEASF.

The rearrangement uses TRBV9 and TRBJ2-1, with D perhaps assigned TRBD1 or TRBD2 (5 bases each). Germline V CDR1 and CDR2: SGDLS, YYNGEE. Trimming removed 3 bases at V and 8 bases at J, with 12 bases between. This CDR3 has 13 residues. The CDR3 sequence: CASSDLMGDEQFF. CDR3 nucleotides: TGTGCCAGCAGCGACCTTATGGGGGATGAGCAGTTCTTC.

This chain connects TRBV6-2 or TRBV6-3 to TRBJ2-5; 9 nucleotides match TRBD2. The CDR3 is 15 residues long. Germline CDR1 is MNHEY and CDR2 is SVGEGT. The trim removed 5 bases at V and 5 bases at J, leaving 9 bases unmatched. This chain's CDR3 is CASSPRGLADETQYF. CDR3 nucleotide sequence: TGTGCCAGCAGTCCCCGGGGACTAGCTGATGAGACCCAGTACTTC.